This T cell receptor (beta chain) was sequenced in a study of blood T cell repertoires in COVID-19. Clones were sequenced by immunoSEQ multiplex PCR, and TCRdb holds only the in-frame ones, with some missing. The repertoire holds 450,000 to 600,000 clones, with about nine tenths as singletons. The CDR3 totals 14 residues. Germline loops: CDR1 ENHRY, CDR2 SYGVKD. Trimming took 4 bases from V and 7 from J; bases not matched to a gene: 9. This TCR was sampled from a young woman who had recovered from COVID-19. The chain links TRBV10-3 to TRBJ1-1; 7 bases are shared with TRBD1. The specimen was PBMCs or T cells enriched from blood (not recorded which). The CDR3 nucleotides are TGTGCCATCAGTGGCCGGACAGGAGTACATGAAGCTTTCTTT. Amino acid sequence: CAISGRTGVHEAFF.